These T cell receptor beta chains were read from a single sample in a study of CD8 T cells in ankylosing spondylitis. MiXCR, applied by TCRdb to the 5' RACE reads, yields one record per CDR3 protein. Here the sample spans around 150,000 distinct CDR3 sequences, 25% to 35% being singletons. Sequenced material: synovial fluid, either unsorted or a sorted T cell fraction (not recorded which). Receptors originate from a male donor with ankylosing spondylitis. Both conserved end residues are part of each CDR3. A D gene is named only where the DNA matches it firmly. Some rows mark clone size as missing; the rest say once, few, many or name a class of expanded clone.

clone_size	v_call	d_call	j_call	cdr3_aa	cdr3_nt
.	TRBV6-4	TRBD2	TRBJ2-3	CASSETSGGTDTQYF	TGTGCCAGCAGTGAGACTAGCGGGGGCACAGATACGCAGTATTTT
.	TRBV18	.	TRBJ2-1	CASSPYVANEQFF	TGTGCCAGCTCACCGTACGTGGCCAATGAGCAGTTCTTC
.	TRBV5-1	.	TRBJ1-1	CASSPRHRGGRDTEAFF	TGCGCCAGCAGCCCACGACATCGAGGGGGGCGGGACACTGAAGCTTTCTTT
few	TRBV20-1	TRBD2	TRBJ2-1	CSALAGGRNEQFF	TGCAGTGCTTTAGCGGGGGGGAGGAATGAGCAGTTCTTC
many	TRBV5-6	TRBD1	TRBJ2-7	CASSLRGTGGFDEQYF	TGTGCCAGCAGCTTGAGGGGAACAGGGGGTTTCGACGAGCAGTACTTC
few	TRBV6-6	.	TRBJ1-2	CASSYGGYTF	TGTGCCAGCAGTTACGGTGGCTACACCTTC
few	TRBV12-3/TRBV12-4	TRBD2	TRBJ2-7	CASSLGREAYYEQYF	TGTGCCAGCAGTTTAGGGCGGGAGGCCTACTACGAGCAGTACTTC
many	TRBV6-5	.	TRBJ1-1	CASKYGNTEAFF	TGTGCCAGCAAGTATGGGAACACTGAAGCTTTCTTT
.	TRBV28	TRBD1	TRBJ1-2	CAGAPGQGYGYTF	TGTGCCGGCGCTCCGGGACAGGGTTATGGCTACACCTTC
many	TRBV7-2	.	TRBJ1-1	CASSINRQNTEAFF	TGTGCCAGCAGCATTAACAGGCAGAACACTGAAGCTTTCTTT
few	TRBV4-3	TRBD2	TRBJ2-7	CASSQLAGAQTYEQYF	TGCGCCAGCAGCCAACTAGCGGGAGCACAGACCTACGAGCAGTACTTC
many	TRBV20-1	TRBD2	TRBJ2-7	CSAPGTSGTYSYEQYF	TGCAGTGCCCCAGGGACTAGCGGGACGTACTCCTACGAGCAGTACTTC
.	TRBV3-1	TRBD1	TRBJ1-6	CASSLGTGANSPLHF	TGTGCCAGCAGCCTAGGGACAGGGGCAAATTCACCCCTCCACTTT
few	TRBV7-2	.	TRBJ2-7	CASSFGDPRLTYEQYF	TGTGCCAGCAGCTTCGGGGACCCGCGCCTAACCTACGAGCAGTACTTC
once	TRBV28	.	TRBJ2-4	CASSPLAVLAKNIQYF	TGTGCCAGCAGTCCCTTAGCGGTGCTAGCCAAAAACATTCAGTACTTC
few	TRBV9	.	TRBJ1-3	CASSPLQGNTIYF	TGTGCCAGCAGCCCCCTCCAGGGGAACACCATATATTTT
many	TRBV30	TRBD2	TRBJ2-5	CAWSGTSQETQYF	TGTGCCTGGAGTGGGACTAGCCAAGAGACCCAGTACTTC
.	TRBV7-9	TRBD1	TRBJ2-6	CASSSGQAISGANVLTF	TGTGCCAGCAGTTCGGGACAGGCAATCTCTGGGGCCAACGTCCTGACTTTC
many	TRBV12-3/TRBV12-4	.	TRBJ1-1	CASRALGRAFF	TGTGCCAGCAGGGCGTTAGGAAGGGCTTTCTTT